This T cell receptor (beta chain) was profiled in a study of blood T cell repertoires in COVID-19. About the research overall: Both acute and convalescent COVID-19 samples were obtained from the United States, Italy and Spain. The analysed material was cDNA or gDNA that came from T cells, B-cell-depleted T cells, or PBMCs.

In the study's own analysis: Reference gene primers were amplified, and this amplification served to estimate nucleated cell counts. The protocol was immunoSEQ multiplex PCR, while the TCRdb copy is restricted to in-frame clones and leaves out a portion. That table gives V, J and clone size, and the DNA gave D and trimming. The table includes around 83,000 clones, approximately 81% detected once. The CDR3 sequence is 14 residues long. Germline loops: CDR1 SGDLS, CDR2 YYNGEE. The V and J ends lost 0 bases and 3 bases respectively, with 9 bases between them. The chain combines TRBV9 with TRBJ1-2; D gene unclear. The clonotype comes from a woman aged 70-85 years with acute or convalescent COVID-19. Sequencing was carried out using peripheral blood. The CDR3 coding sequence is TGTGCCAGCAGCGTAGACAATGAAGACTATGGCTACACCTTC. Amino acid sequence: CASSVDNEDYGYTF. Filled out from reference TRBV9 and TRBJ1-2, the complete variable domain reads DSGVTQTPKHLITATGQRVTLRCSPRSGDLSVYWYQQSLDQGLQFLIQYYNGEERAKGNILERFSAQQFPDLHSELNLSSLELGDSALYFCASSVDNEDYGYTFGSGTRLTVV.